A single sample gave rise to the 14 T cell receptor beta chains below, sequenced in a study of blood T cell repertoires in COVID-19. Generated by immunoSEQ multiplex PCR, the TCRdb table keeps only in-frame clones and is missing some. The data hold roughly 110,000 clones, with about four fifths observed a single time. The sequenced material came from peripheral blood. These receptors all come from a man aged 65 to 85 with acute or convalescent COVID-19.

The rearrangement uses TRBV9 and TRBJ2-1, with 12 bases matching TRBD2. The V gene end was trimmed by 1 base and the J gene end by 5 bases; junction bases not matched to a gene: 4. Germline V gene sequence: CDR1 SGDLS, CDR2 YYNGEE. CDR3 length: 16 residues. CDR3 sequence: CASSVTSGGYHNEQFF. The CDR3 nucleotides read TGTGCCAGCAGCGTAACTAGCGGGGGGTATCACAATGAGCAGTTCTTC.

This CDR3 is CASSRRLAGAEQYF. The CDR3 DNA reads as TGTGCCAGCAGTCGTCGACTAGCGGGGGCCGAGCAGTACTTC. The chain couples TRBV7-9 to TRBJ2-7; 12 nucleotides line up with TRBD2. J was trimmed by 6 bases and V by 6 bases; bases with no gene match: 6. Per the germline V gene, CDR1 is SEHNR and CDR2 is FQNEAQ (reference sequence). The CDR3 length is 14 residues.

The rearrangement links TRBV18 to TRBJ2-6; 7 nucleotides line up with TRBD1. Germline values: CDR1 KGHSH, CDR2 LQKENI. CDR3 length: 17 residues. J gave up 4 bases and V 2 bases, and 8 bases lay outside the gene matches. CDR3 loop: CASSPKGGGSGANVLTF. CDR3 nucleotide sequence: TGTGCCAGCTCACCAAAAGGGGGCGGATCGGGGGCCAACGTCCTGACTTTC.

The rearrangement joins TRBV19 to TRBJ1-4; 8 nucleotides align to TRBD1. The ends lost 5 bases at V and 6 bases at J; junction bases unmatched: 8. This CDR3 contains 15 residues. Germline values: CDR1 LNHDA, CDR2 SQIVND (reference sequence). In DNA form, the CDR3 reads TGTGCCAGTAGTGCAGACAGGGGTGTTGATGAAAAACTGTTTTTT. It encodes CASSADRGVDEKLFF.

The V gene is TRBV7-2, the J gene TRBJ2-5, with unresolved D. CDR1 and CDR2 (germline): SGHTA, FQGNSA. There are 14 residues in the CDR3. V lost 5 bases and J 3 bases, leaving 13 bases between the germline ends. The CDR3: CASSHYNNKETQYF. The CDR3 nucleotides are TGTGCCAGCAGCCATTACAATAACAAAGAGACCCAGTACTTC.

This clone showed up just once. V usage is TRBV25-1 and J usage is TRBJ1-2, with 8 bases fitting TRBD1. V lost 6 bases to trimming and J lost 6 bases; unmatched junction nucleotides: 9. CDR3 length: 14 amino acids. In germline, CDR1 is MGHDK, CDR2 SYGVNS. CDR3 loop: CASSDPGTGDGYTF. For the CDR3, the DNA is TGTGCCAGCAGCGATCCCGGGACAGGTGATGGCTACACCTTC.

The gene calls are TRBV29-1 and TRBJ2-4; 8 bases fit TRBD1. Germline V CDR1 and CDR2: SQVTM, ANQGSEA. V was clipped by 5 bases and J by 1 base; unmatched bases: 4. The CDR3 runs to 14 residues. Written as DNA, the CDR3 is TGCAGCGTTCTCACAGGGGGTGCCAAAAACATTCAGTACTTC. Translation: CSVLTGGAKNIQYF.

This clone was counted once. The chain has TRBV3-1 (or the pseudogene TRBV3-2) and TRBJ2-7; perhaps TRBD2 as D (5 bases). The CDR3 has 16 residues. V was cut by 2 bases and J by 4 bases, with 18 bases left in between. Germline assignment: CDR1 LGHDT and CDR2 YNNKEL (reference sequence). The CDR3 loop is CASSQILGVEPYEQYF. CDR3 DNA: TGTGCCAGCAGCCAAATTCTCGGGGTCGAACCTTACGAGCAGTACTTC.

The rearrangement links TRBV27 to TRBJ2-3, with 8 nucleotides matching TRBD1. In germline, CDR1 is MNHEY, CDR2 SMNVEV (reference sequence). V was clipped by 8 bases and J by 0 bases; unmatched bases: 1. CDR3 length equals 13 residues. The CDR3 protein is CASRDRSTDTQYF. The CDR3 DNA is TGTGCCAGCCGGGACAGGAGCACAGATACGCAGTATTTT.

The CDR3 protein is CASSEGYSPIGYTF. CDR3 coding DNA: TGTGCCAGCAGTGAAGGGTACAGCCCTATTGGCTACACCTTC. The chain carries TRBV6-1 and TRBJ1-2; no definite D call. Looked up from germline, CDR1 is MNHNS and CDR2 is SASEGT. Trimming took off 1 base at V and 7 bases at J, with 13 bases between the two ends. CDR3 length equals 14 residues.

V gene TRBV2 combines with J gene TRBJ2-1; 10 nucleotides match TRBD2. Germline trimming cut 4 bases from V and 0 bases from J; bases unmatched to any gene: 0. The length of the CDR3 is 15 residues. The germline CDR1 and CDR2 sequences are SNHLY and FYNNEI. The CDR3 reads CASSVAGGSYNEQFF. For the CDR3, the DNA is TGTGCCAGCAGTGTAGCGGGGGGCTCCTACAATGAGCAGTTCTTC.

The chain uses TRBV27 and TRBJ2-1, with 8 bases aligning to TRBD1. The CDR3 loop spans 12 amino acids. The J segment lost 9 bases and the V segment lost 8 bases, leaving 6 bases of the junction unmatched. CDR1 is MNHEY, CDR2 SMNVEV, per germline (reference sequence). The CDR3 reads CASRTGRGEQFF. CDR3 bases: TGTGCCAGCCGGACAGGGCGGGGTGAGCAGTTCTTC.

V is TRBV2 and J is TRBJ2-7, with TRBD2 matching 8 bases. The CDR3 runs 12 residues. V lost 6 bases and J lost 6; bases outside the gene matches: 4. Germline lookup yields CDR1 SNHLY and CDR2 FYNNEI. The CDR3, as DNA: TGTGCCAGCAGAGAAACTAGCGGCGAGCAGTACTTC. Amino acid sequence: CASRETSGEQYF.

This chain links TRBV25-1 with TRBJ1-2, with 7 bases aligning to TRBD1. The germline V gene has CDR1 MGHDK and CDR2 SYGVNS. The CDR3 spans 13 residues. The junction had 9 bases not matched to a gene; V was cut back by 6 bases and J by 8 bases. The CDR3 sequence: CASSGQAAGGYTF. CDR3 DNA sequence: TGTGCCAGCAGCGGACAGGCCGCCGGGGGCTACACCTTC.